The present TCR beta chain was sequenced within a study of technical replicates of blood from several donors. The repertoire was sequenced with immunoSEQ multiplex PCR; TCRdb's copy has only in-frame clones and lacks some. The profile shows roughly 68,000 clones, more than 85% of them singletons. This CDR3 has 14 residues. Looked up from germline, CDR1 is SGHTA and CDR2 is FQGTGA. V lost 5 bases, J lost 6 bases, and 14 bases lay in between. The chain combines TRBV7-3 with TRBJ2-1; D perhaps matches TRBD2 (6 bases). Sequenced input: PBMCs. The receptor's source is a human donor in good health. Some clones in this sample may be carry-over from other donors' samples. CDR3 in amino acids: CASSLGGTSNEQFF. CDR3 sequence (DNA): TGTGCCAGCAGCCTTGGCGGGACCTCCAATGAGCAGTTCTTC.